Detailed here is one T cell receptor (beta chain). The clone's antigen remains unknown. The cohort was made up of roughly 670 healthy bone marrow donors. All cohort members were sampled while nominally healthy, although unrecorded immune exposures were likely present. The donor was CMV seropositive and was included in the group of 250 to 350 seropositive cohort members. A peripheral blood sample was collected from each donor, and TCR beta sequencing was performed on peripheral blood mononuclear cells. The Qiagen DNeasy Blood Extraction Kit was used to extract genomic DNA from the blood cell samples. The sample is drawn from a study of cytomegalovirus exposure and HLA in healthy donors (dated by TCRdb to 2016 to 2017). The study in broad terms: An earlier analysis of approximately 640 of the donors reported more than 250 Gb of sequence data and 117 million unique TCR beta sequences from roughly 180 million T cells. Roughly 300 gigabases of sequencing data and approximately 85 million unique TCR sequences were included in an early release covering around 600 HLA-typed donors. The genetic ancestry cluster associated with self-reported Caucasian donors included 65% to 90% of the approximately 400 genotyped donors. The aim of the study was to test whether cataloging public T cell receptors could identify signatures of past pathogen exposure. Using immunosequencing, the study profiled T cell repertoires from about 620 subjects and related those repertoires to cytomegalovirus serostatus. Along with the roughly 710-subject first cohort, a separate validation cohort of over 90 different subjects was used. To predict cytomegalovirus infection status, the study combined high-throughput TCR immunosequencing, statistical association of individual TCRs with disease status, and machine learning. In a later analysis, previously published TCR beta repertoires from 670 or so donors were re-analyzed and high-resolution HLA genotyping was added so that TCR occurrence patterns could be studied. In the later analysis, no new phenotypic data were used to find candidate immune exposures; instead, reliance was placed on TCR beta sequences and their occurrence across donors. An earlier analysis of a few hundred of the donors applied high-throughput TCR beta sequencing to assess whether each TCR beta V gene segment acted as functional or pseudogenic. Donor age, sex, ethnicity and CMV serostatus were compiled together with the repertoire data. A later genetic analysis used genome-wide SNP genotypes for about three fifths of the 666 donors, treating that subset as a discovery cohort. All discovery cohort repertoires had been generated using a single sequencing platform. Class I and class II HLA loci were covered by the typing at four-digit resolution. Typing coverage varied by locus: roughly 620-640 donors for A, B, C, DRB1 and DQB1; roughly 520 for DQA1; about 600 for DPA1; some 470 for DPB1. Four or five DR-DQ haplotypes were handled as single units for association and clustering, since linkage in the cohort was strong. Among about 390 genotyped donors of the cohort, an average of 235,054 unique TCR beta nucleotide sequences were sequenced per donor, roughly 20% of them non-productive.

V trim: 5 bases; J trim: 5 bases; unmatched bases: 4. From the germline V gene, CDR1 is SGHTA and CDR2 is FQGNSA. Including cysteine and phenylalanine, the CDR3 has 14 amino acids. The DNA shown is the 42-base CDR3, in frame from base 1. The method behind the library was the immunoSEQ multiplex PCR assay. A mixture of 60 forward primers for TCR Vbeta segments and 13 reverse primers for TCR Jbeta segments was used in the multiplex PCR. Amplification of the CDR3 region of rearranged TCR beta genes was performed with a multiplex PCR assay on genomic DNA. The Illumina HiSeq System was used to sequence the amplified TCR beta libraries as 87-base-pair reads. On the study's bioinformatics: A later analysis tallied 75 million to 95 million unique TCR beta chains across the 550 to 850 repertoires, and around 9.9 million of those chains were shared by two or more donors. To remove PCR and sequencing errors, raw reads were error-corrected and collapsed into unique sequences using a nearest-neighbor algorithm that merged closely related sequences. Alignment of CDR3 sequences to IMGT reference sequences was used to assign V, D and J gene segments. For a sequence to be retained, at least a six-nucleotide match to both a V gene segment and a J gene segment was required. A rearrangement counted as productive if the CDR3 had no stop codons and remained in frame with V and J, and every other rearrangement counted as non-productive. Following IMGT convention, CDR3 was defined as the stretch from the second conserved V-encoded cysteine up to the conserved J-encoded phenylalanine. In an earlier analysis of roughly 580 of the donors, sequences lacking an unambiguous match to a single V gene segment were excluded. An earlier analysis of around 600 of the donors classified V segments as functional when productive rearrangements were above 56.7% and as segregating when the standard deviation between donors was above 5%. A statistical classification framework was built for diagnosing cytomegalovirus status from the catalog of TCR beta chain sequences. In a later analysis, V and J genes were assigned by comparing TCR nucleotide sequences against IMGT/GENE-DB human TR gene sequences. A later analysis assigned CDR3 sequences and most-parsimonious VDJ recombination scenarios with the TCRdist pipeline. A later analysis defined each TCR beta chain by its CDR3 amino acid sequence plus V-gene family, and excluded reads lacking a unique V-gene family. As a way to deal with suspected cross-contamination and a sequencing artifact, a later analysis dropped roughly 620 nucleotide sequences that were highly shared and had low generation probability. For each public chain, a later analysis derived a clonal expansion index from normalized ranks of inferred template counts within each repertoire. A later analysis computed generation probabilities with a VDJ recombination model fitted to out-of-frame rearrangements, and checked the results against IGoR. In a later analysis, TCR-TCR, TCR-HLA and TCR-CMV co-occurrence was scored with hypergeometric tests, and a repertoire-size bias correction was applied to TCR pairs. In a later analysis, false discovery rates were estimated by permuting HLA or CMV assignments 20 times. In a later analysis, co-occurring TCRs were grouped with DBSCAN, and TCRdist sequence similarity was added when clustering was performed within HLA-allele-positive subsets. Repertoires with fewer than 30,000 or more than 120,000 public chains, plus five repertoires with anomalous nucleotide sharing, were excluded from co-occurrence clustering. TCRdb stores this immuneACCESS table with in-frame sequences only. Part of the clones is absent; in the studies checked, under half of the shortfall reflects unresolved V genes, and no reason is known for the rest. V, J and clone size reflect that table, while D and trimming were determined from the DNA. The sample's table lists a count of around 40,000 clones. More than 8% of the sample rests with the top ten.

Results and caveats for the whole study, not just this receptor: The only immune exposure information available for the cohort was CMV serostatus. In a later analysis, most CMV-associated TCR beta chains were found to appear HLA-restricted, with HLA associations seemingly driven largely by CMV exposure. In vitro tests confirmed that a few of the cytomegalovirus-associated TCR beta chains recognize cytomegalovirus antigens. Some IMGT-functional V segments, including TRBV6-2 and TRBV6-3, could not be told apart with the 87-base-pair reads, so those segments were excluded. The earlier analysis of around 600 of the donors excluded seventeen rarely observed V segments, including chromosome 9 orphons, because counts were too low. A later genetic analysis associated a missense DCLRE1C variant with V-gene and J-gene trimming of TCR beta chains, and an independent cohort replicated the association. When HLA alleles, especially DR and DQ, strongly co-occurred, attributing TCR associations to individual alleles was difficult. A further reported finding was that TCR beta sequences accurately predicted the HLA-A and HLA-B alleles for most subjects in the first cohort. In a later analysis, HLA-associated TCR beta chains were found to be more clonally expanded and to have lower generation probabilities than equally common non-associated chains. In a later analysis, TCR association rates were found to vary across HLA loci, with the most associated TCRs seen for DRB1 alleles and the fewest for HLA-C alleles. Most TCR sequences were seen in very few donors, while some public TCRs were found in many individuals. Because HLA typing was missing for some donors at each locus, association tests included only the typed subset. This cohort had only TCR beta chains sequenced, and the lack of alpha or paired-chain data limited which features could be detected. Sequencing depth was assumed to be roughly uniform across donors in the presence/absence analyses, though that assumption may not hold. According to the authors, the approach could potentially be generalized to other disease states and immunological phenotypes. According to a later genetic analysis, donors in an Asian-associated ancestry cluster had fewer N-insertions in productive TCRs than the approximately 650-donor mean. According to a later analysis, parvovirus B19, influenza, CMV and Epstein-Barr virus appeared linked to several top co-occurrence clusters. In a later analysis, around 17,000 TCR beta sequences were associated with specific HLA alleles at a false discovery rate of 0.05. In both the original and validation cohorts, the classifier was reported to diagnose cytomegalovirus status with high specificity and sensitivity. The study gave a list of 150 to 200 TCR beta chains associated with cytomegalovirus. Correlated functional status among segregating V segments might reflect linkage disequilibrium, but an unknown experimental factor could not be ruled out. An earlier analysis of approximately 600 of the donors showed that most TCR beta V segments appeared in productive rearrangements either about 90% or about 30% of the time, which broadly matched IMGT annotations. A cluster of highly shared sequence variants was judged likely to represent a technical artifact of the sequencing pipeline.

The chain links TRBV7-2 with TRBJ2-4; 9 bases in the middle match TRBD2. Sequencing input: PBMCs. The sequence was obtained from a middle-aged man in good health and CMV-seropositive. In nucleotide form, the sequence is TGTGCCAGCAGCCCCCGACTAGCGGAAAACATTCAGTACTTC. Its protein product is CASSPRLAENIQYF.